This paragraph covers one T cell receptor (beta chain) sequence. The antigen it binds to is not known. It has no much larger one-base neighbor in the sample; base qualities were not kept. This entry belongs to a study of control samples from healthy donors and cancer patients (TCRdb year 2020). Preparation of the library involved the immunoSEQ multiplex PCR assay. Here the immuneACCESS table is served through TCRdb, limited to in-frame sequences with V and J called. Missing clones are a known gap in these copies; in checked studies unresolved V genes cover under half, and the rest lacks a known reason. This sample gives under 60,000 clones in total; 93% of them show up just once. In total, the top ten clones hold around 22% of the sample. Its CDR3 holds 14 amino acids, cysteine through phenylalanine. Just the 42-base CDR3 DNA is kept, in frame starting at base 1. Reading the germline V gene (reference sequence) gives CDR1 DFQATT and CDR2 SNEGSKA. A distance of 12 bases separates the germline ends of V and J, which lose 3 bases and 1 base respectively.

Sequences were obtained from PBMCs. The sequence links TRBV20-1 to TRBJ1-1; matching of 6 bases hints at TRBD1 as the D gene. The receptor was derived from a woman aged 45-59 years with head and neck cancer. The CDR3 here reads CSASGTPSNTEAFF. The sequenced DNA: TGCAGTGCTAGTGGGACACCATCGAACACTGAAGCTTTCTTT.